This T cell receptor beta chain was sequenced for a study of T cell repertoires and HLA-DP antigens. The primer mix covered 54 TRBV segments and 13 TRBJ segments. Measured with immunoSEQ multiplex PCR; TCRdb has only the in-frame clones, and not every one. The sample has over 60,000 clones, around three quarters seen once. CD4+ T cells were isolated untouched, about 97.7% pure. Per the germline V gene, CDR1 is SEHNR and CDR2 is FQNEAQ (reference sequence). Trimming took off 1 base at V and 0 bases at J, with 13 bases between the two ends. The CDR3 is made up of 16 amino acids. As to this clone: Its antigen is currently unknown.

Study results and caveats: Against both alloantigens, CD137+ clonality was similar, 0.3 to 0.4. Naive and memory CD4+ repertoires were not analysed separately.

What was sequenced was CD4+ T cells from PBMCs. The rearrangement links TRBV7-9 to TRBJ2-7; tentative D call: TRBD2 (6 bases). The sequence was collected from a man between 60 and 75 years old in good health and CMV-seronegative. Written as DNA, the CDR3 is TGTGCCAGCAGCTTAGGGGGAGGCAGGGTCTCCTACGAGCAGTACTTC. Its protein product is CASSLGGGRVSYEQYF.